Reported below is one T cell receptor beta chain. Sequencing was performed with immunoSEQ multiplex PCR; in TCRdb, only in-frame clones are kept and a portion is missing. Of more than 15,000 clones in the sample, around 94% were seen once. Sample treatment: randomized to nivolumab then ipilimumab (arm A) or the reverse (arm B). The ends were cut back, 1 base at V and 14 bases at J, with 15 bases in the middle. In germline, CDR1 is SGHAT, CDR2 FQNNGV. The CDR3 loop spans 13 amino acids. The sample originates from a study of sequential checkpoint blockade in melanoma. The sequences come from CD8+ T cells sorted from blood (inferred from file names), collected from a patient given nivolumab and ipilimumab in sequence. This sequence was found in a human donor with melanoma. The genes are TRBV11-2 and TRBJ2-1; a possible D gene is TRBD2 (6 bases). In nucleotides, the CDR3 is TGTGCCAGCAGCTTAGGCGGGACTTACCTGGAGTTCTTC. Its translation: CASSLGGTYLEFF.